This TCR beta chain originates from a study of molecular identifiers for immune sequencing clone quantification. As for the study in general: Four of five RNA aliquots from approximately 20,000 or 98,000 naive CD8 T cells were sequenced.

One entry per CDR3 protein results from TCRdb running MiXCR on the PCR reads. The sample includes 60,000 to 80,000 distinct CDR3 sequences, about 18% of them seen just once. Findings of the study overall: Clones with over 20 RNA copies captured over 99% of effector molecules but under 1% of naive ones.

CDR1 SNHLY and CDR2 FYNNEI come from the germline V gene. This CDR3 spans 16 amino acids. With 4 bases clipped from V and 0 bases from J, the junction kept 7 bases outside the gene matches. About this clonotype: What it binds is unknown. Being one base from a much bigger clone, this may be a read error.

The sequenced sample consisted of naive CD8+ T cells from blood, with Jurkat cell RNA spiked in. Stated subset: FACS-sorted CD8+CD4-CCR7+CD45RA+ naive T cells. This sequence joins TRBV2 and TRBJ2-5; 8 bases line up with TRBD2. This TCR was sampled from a human donor in good health. Some libraries in this study had Jurkat cell RNA spiked in. The CDR3 reads CASSVSAREDQETQYF. The CDR3 DNA sequence: TGTGCCAGCAGTGTGTCGGCGCGGGAGGACCAAGAGACCCAGTACTTC.